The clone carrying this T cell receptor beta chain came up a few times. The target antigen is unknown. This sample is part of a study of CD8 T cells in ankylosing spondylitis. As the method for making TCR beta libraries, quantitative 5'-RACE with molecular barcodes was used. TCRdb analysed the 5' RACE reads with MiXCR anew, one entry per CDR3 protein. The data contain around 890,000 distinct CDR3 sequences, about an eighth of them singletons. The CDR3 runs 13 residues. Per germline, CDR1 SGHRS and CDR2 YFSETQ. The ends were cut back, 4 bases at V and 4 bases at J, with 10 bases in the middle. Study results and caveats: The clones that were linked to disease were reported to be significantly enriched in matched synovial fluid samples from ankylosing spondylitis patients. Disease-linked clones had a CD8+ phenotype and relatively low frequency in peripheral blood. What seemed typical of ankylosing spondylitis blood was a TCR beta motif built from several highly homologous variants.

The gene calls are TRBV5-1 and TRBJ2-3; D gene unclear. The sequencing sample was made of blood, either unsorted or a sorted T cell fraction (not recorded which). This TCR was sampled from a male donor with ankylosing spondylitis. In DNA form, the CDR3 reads TGCGCCAGCAGCACCCAAGGTTCAGATACGCAGTATTTT. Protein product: CASSTQGSDTQYF.